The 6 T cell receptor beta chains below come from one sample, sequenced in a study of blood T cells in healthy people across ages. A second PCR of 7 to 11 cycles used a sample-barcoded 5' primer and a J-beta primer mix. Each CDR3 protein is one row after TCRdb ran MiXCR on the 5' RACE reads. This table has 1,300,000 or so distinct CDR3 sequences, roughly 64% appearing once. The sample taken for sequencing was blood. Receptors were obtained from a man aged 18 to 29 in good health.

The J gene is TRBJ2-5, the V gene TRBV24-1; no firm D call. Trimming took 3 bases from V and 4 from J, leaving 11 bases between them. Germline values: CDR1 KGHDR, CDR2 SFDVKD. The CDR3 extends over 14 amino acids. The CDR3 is CATSDADAAETQYF. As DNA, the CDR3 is TGTGCCACCAGTGATGCGGACGCGGCAGAGACCCAGTACTTC.

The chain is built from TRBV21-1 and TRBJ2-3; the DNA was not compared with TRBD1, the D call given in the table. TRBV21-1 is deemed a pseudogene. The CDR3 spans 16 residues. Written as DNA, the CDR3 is TGTGCCAGCAGATCAAGAGGGACAGGGGACACAGATACGCAGTATTTT. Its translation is CASRSRGTGDTDTQYF.

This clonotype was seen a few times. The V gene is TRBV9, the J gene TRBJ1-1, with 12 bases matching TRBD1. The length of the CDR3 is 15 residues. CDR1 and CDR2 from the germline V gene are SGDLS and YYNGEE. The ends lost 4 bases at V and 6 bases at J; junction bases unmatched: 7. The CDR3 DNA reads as TGTGCCAGCAGCCCCGGGACAGGGGGCAGCTCTGAAGCTTTCTTT. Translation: CASSPGTGGSSEAFF.

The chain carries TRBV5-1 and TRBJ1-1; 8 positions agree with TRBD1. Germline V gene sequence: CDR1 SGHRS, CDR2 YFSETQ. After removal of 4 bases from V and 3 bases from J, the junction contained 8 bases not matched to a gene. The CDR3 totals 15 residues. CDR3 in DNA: TGCGCCAGCAGCCCCGGACAGGGCCTTTACACTGAAGCTTTCTTT. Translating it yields CASSPGQGLYTEAFF.

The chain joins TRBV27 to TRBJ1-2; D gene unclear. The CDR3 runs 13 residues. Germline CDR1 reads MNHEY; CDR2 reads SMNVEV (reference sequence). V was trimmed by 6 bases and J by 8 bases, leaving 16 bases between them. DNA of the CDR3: TGTGCCAGCAGCTCAGGATCCCTAATAGGCTACACCTTC. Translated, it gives CASSSGSLIGYTF.

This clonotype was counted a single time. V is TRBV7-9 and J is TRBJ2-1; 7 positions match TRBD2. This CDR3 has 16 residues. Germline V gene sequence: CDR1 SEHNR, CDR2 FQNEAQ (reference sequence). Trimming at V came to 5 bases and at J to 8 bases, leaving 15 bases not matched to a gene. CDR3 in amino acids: CASSPLDGRTFHEQFF. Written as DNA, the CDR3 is TGTGCCAGCAGCCCCCTAGACGGGAGGACATTCCATGAGCAGTTCTTC.